This T cell receptor beta chain was identified in a study of graft-versus-host responses after intestinal transplantation. Germline assignment: CDR1 MNHEY and CDR2 SMNVEV (reference sequence). The CDR3 totals 16 residues. Trimming removed 2 bases from V and 5 bases from J; junction bases left unmatched: 8. Generated by immunoSEQ multiplex PCR, the TCRdb table keeps only in-frame clones and is missing some. The sample includes 9,000 to 10,000 clones, roughly 93% seen only once; the top ten take roughly 2%. This sample comprised PBMCs, obtained 8 days after intestinal transplant. The receptor was isolated from a human patient who received an intestinal transplant, so some T cells may come from the graft donor. The rearrangement uses TRBV27 and TRBJ2-5; 10 nucleotides line up with TRBD1. DNA of the CDR3: TGTGCCAGCAGTTTAGCTAGACAGGGGGCGGGGGAGACCCAGTACTTC. Protein sequence: CASSLARQGAGETQYF.